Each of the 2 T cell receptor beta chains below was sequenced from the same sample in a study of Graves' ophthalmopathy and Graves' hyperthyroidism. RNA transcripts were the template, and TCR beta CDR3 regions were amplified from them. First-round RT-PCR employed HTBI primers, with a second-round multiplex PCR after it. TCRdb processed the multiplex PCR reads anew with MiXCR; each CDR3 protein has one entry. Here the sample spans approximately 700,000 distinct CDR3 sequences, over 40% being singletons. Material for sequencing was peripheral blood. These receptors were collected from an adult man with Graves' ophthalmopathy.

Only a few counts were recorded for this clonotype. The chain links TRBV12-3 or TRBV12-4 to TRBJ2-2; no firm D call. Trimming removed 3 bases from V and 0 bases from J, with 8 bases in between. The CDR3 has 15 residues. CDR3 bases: TGTGCCAGCAGTTTCCCTGCGGCGAACACCGGGGAGCTGTTTTTT. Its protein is CASSFPAANTGELFF.

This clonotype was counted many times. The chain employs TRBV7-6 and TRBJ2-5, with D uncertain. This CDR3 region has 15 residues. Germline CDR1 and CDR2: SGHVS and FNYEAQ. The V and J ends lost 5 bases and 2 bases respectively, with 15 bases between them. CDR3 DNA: TGTGCCAGCAGCGATACCTCGGGCCCACAAGAGACCCAGTACTTC. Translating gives CASSDTSGPQETQYF.